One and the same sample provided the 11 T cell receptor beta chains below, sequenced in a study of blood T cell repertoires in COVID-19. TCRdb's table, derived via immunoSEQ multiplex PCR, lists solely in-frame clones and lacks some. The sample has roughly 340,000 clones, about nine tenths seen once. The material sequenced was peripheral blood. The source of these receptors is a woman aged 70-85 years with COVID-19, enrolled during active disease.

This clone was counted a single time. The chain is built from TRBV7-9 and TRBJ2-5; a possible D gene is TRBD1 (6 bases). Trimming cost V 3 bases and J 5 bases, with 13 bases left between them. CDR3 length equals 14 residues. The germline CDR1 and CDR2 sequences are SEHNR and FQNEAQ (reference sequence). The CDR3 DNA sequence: TGTGCCAGCAGCTTCCTCCAGGGGTCGGAGACCCAGTACTTC. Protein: CASSFLQGSETQYF.

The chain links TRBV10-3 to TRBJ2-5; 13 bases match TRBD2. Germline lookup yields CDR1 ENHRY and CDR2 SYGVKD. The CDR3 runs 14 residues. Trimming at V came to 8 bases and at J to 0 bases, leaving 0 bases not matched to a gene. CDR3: CAIGTSGDQETQYF. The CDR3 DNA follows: TGTGCCATCGGGACTAGCGGGGACCAAGAGACCCAGTACTTC.

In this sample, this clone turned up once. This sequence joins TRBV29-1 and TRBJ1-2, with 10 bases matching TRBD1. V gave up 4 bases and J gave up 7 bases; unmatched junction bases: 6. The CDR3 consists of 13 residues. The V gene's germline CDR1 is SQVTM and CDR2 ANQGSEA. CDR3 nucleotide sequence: TGCAGCGTTGCCGAGACAGGGGGCCGTGGCTACACCTTC. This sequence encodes CSVAETGGRGYTF.

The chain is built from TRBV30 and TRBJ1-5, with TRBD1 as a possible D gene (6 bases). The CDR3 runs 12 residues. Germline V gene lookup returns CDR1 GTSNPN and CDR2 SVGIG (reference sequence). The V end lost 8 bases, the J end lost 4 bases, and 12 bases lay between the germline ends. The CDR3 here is CATSRGNQPQHF. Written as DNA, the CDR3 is TGTGCCACAAGCAGGGGAAATCAGCCCCAGCATTTT. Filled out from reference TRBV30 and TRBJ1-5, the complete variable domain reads SQTIHQWPATLVQPVGSPLSLECTVEGTSNPNLYWYRQAAGRGLQLLFYSVGIGQISSEVPQNLSASRPQDRQFILSSKKLLLSDSGFYLCATSRGNQPQHFGDGTRLSIL.

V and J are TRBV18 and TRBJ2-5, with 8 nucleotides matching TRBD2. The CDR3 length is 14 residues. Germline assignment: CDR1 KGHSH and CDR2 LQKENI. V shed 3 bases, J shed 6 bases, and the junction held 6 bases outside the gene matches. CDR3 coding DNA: TGTGCCAGCTCACCGGGTAGCGGGGAAAAGACCCAGTACTTC. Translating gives CASSPGSGEKTQYF.

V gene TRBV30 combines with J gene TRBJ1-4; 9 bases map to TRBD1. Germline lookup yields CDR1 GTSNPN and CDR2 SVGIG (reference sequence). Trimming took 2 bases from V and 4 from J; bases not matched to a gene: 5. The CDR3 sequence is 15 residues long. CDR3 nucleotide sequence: TGTGCCTGGAGTCCCGGACAGGGGAGTAATGAAAAACTGTTTTTT. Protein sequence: CAWSPGQGSNEKLFF.

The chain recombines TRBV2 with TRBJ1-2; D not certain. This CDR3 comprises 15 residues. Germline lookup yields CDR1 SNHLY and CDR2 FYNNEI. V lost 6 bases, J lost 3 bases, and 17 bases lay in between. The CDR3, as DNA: TGTGCCAGCAGGGTGCCGGAGGGAGGGCACTATGGCTACACCTTC. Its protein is CASRVPEGGHYGYTF.

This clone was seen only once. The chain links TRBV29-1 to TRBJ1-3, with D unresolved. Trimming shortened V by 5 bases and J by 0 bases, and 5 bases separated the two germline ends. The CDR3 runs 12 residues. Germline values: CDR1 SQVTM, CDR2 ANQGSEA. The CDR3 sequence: CSVFLSGNTIYF. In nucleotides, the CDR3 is TGCAGCGTTTTTCTCTCTGGAAACACCATATATTTT.

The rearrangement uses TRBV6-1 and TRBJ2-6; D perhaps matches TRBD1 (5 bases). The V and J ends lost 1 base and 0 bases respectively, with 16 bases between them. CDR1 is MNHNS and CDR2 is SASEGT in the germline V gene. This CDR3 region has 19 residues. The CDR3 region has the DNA TGTGCCAGCAGTGAAGGTGTTTGGGGCAGGCCCTCTGGGGCCAACGTCCTGACTTTC. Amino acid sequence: CASSEGVWGRPSGANVLTF.

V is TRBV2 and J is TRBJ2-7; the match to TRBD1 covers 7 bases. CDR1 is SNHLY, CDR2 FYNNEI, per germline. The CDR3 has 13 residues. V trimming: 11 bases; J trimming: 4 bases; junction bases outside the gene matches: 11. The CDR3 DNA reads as TGTGCCTCTTGGGACAGACAGAATTACGAGCAGTACTTC. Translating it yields CASWDRQNYEQYF.

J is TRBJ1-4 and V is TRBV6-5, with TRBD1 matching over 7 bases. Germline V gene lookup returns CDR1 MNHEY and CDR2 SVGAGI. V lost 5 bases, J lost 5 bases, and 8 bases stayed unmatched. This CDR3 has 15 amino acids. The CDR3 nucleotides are TGTGCCAGCAGTCGCGACAGGGCCCCGAATGAAAAACTGTTTTTT. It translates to CASSRDRAPNEKLFF.